A single sample is the source of the 6 T cell receptor beta chains below, sequenced in a study of T-cell memory formation after mild COVID-19. From the 5' RACE reads, TCRdb called clonotypes with MiXCR, one entry per CDR3 protein. The repertoire holds approximately 430,000 distinct CDR3 sequences, less than 25% seen once, with around 13% in the top ten. Sequenced: PBMCs or a T cell subset sorted from them (not recorded which). Source of these receptors: an adult woman who had mild COVID-19 (a few samples of this study predate the infection). Cell type and time point are not known.

CDR3 region: CSAPGPAGRHEQYF. CDR3 DNA sequence: TGCAGTGCACCGGGTCCGGCAGGGAGGCACGAGCAGTACTTC. The chain carries TRBV20-1 and TRBJ2-7; weak D call: TRBD2 (6 bases). CDR1 and CDR2 (germline): DFQATT, SNEGSKA (reference sequence). The CDR3 has 14 amino acids. Trimming removed 6 bases from V and 5 bases from J, with 20 bases in between.

This clonotype occurred a few times. This rearrangement joins TRBV20-1 to TRBJ1-2, with 10 nucleotides matching TRBD1. In germline, CDR1 is DFQATT, CDR2 SNEGSKA (reference sequence). The CDR3 contains 11 residues. CDR3 sequence reads: CRAGQGDGYTF. CDR3 bases: TGCAGAGCCGGACAGGGGGACGGCTACACCTTC.

This clonotype was seen a handful of times. The rearrangement uses TRBV4-1 and TRBJ2-5; D uncertain. Germline CDR1 is MGHRA and CDR2 is YSYEKL. V shed 0 bases and J shed 4 bases, with 6 bases lying between them. This CDR3 region has 13 residues. The CDR3 DNA reads as TGCGCCAGCAGCCAAGATGACTCAGAGACCCAGTACTTC. As protein: CASSQDDSETQYF.

This clonotype showed up many times. The rearrangement uses TRBV12-3 or TRBV12-4 and TRBJ2-7; a possible D gene is TRBD2 (5 bases). V was shortened by 6 bases and J by 3 bases, with 9 bases between the two germline ends. This CDR3 has 12 residues. The CDR3 nucleotides read TGTGCCAGCAGCCGGGATCTCTACGAGCAGTACTTC. It encodes CASSRDLYEQYF.

This clonotype was picked up a small number of times. This rearrangement joins TRBV20-1 to TRBJ1-1; the D is unclear. There are 11 residues in the CDR3. Germline CDR1 reads DFQATT; CDR2 reads SNEGSKA (reference sequence). With 5 bases removed from V and 3 bases from J, the gap between germline ends came to 7 bases. The CDR3 reads CSADRDTEAFF. For the CDR3, the DNA is TGCAGTGCTGACCGGGACACTGAAGCTTTCTTT.

This chain uses TRBV7-8 with TRBJ2-5, with 10 bases matching TRBD2. Unmatched junction bases numbered 5, after V lost 6 bases and J lost 4 bases. CDR3 length: 14 residues. CDR1 SGHVS and CDR2 FQNEAQ come from the germline V gene. This chain's CDR3 is CASRPRLAGETQYF. The CDR3 DNA reads TGTGCCAGCAGGCCTAGACTAGCGGGAGAGACCCAGTACTTC.